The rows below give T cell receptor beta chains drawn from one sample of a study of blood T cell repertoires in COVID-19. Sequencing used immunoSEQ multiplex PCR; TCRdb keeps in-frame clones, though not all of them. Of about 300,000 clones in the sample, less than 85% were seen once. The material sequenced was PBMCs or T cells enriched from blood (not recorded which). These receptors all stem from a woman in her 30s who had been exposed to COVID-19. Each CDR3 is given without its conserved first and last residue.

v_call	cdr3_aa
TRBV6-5	ASSSGLFNTGELF
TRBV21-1	ASSNWPHEQY
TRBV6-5	ASSSAEGNIQY
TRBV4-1	ASSRGQGSTEAF
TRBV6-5	ASTSRGREGEKLF
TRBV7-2	ASSLAGGLGSTDTQY
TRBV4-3	ASSQGDRINYGYT
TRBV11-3	ASSLMRETEQY
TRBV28	ATQQLAKNIQY
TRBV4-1	ASSQDLAGGPKEQY
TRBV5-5	ASSLLARGGYGYT
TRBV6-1	ASSELARKNIQY
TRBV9	ASSDGTGWSEQF
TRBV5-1	ASSPGGRAIYEQY
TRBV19	ASSPGTGNRSPGELF
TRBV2	ASSAATSGSHEQF
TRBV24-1	ATSVAGVSYT
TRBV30	AWSLQGPYEQY
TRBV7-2	ASSVQGGGQPQH
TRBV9	ASSVLDSAYEQY
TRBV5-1	ASSRQTGVIRGYT
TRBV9	ASSKGQGARETQY